The sequence of this T cell receptor (beta chain) was determined in a study of blood T cell repertoires in COVID-19. In the study overall: PBMCs, B-cell-depleted T cells, or T cells were the source of the cDNA or gDNA that made up the material.

Clones were sequenced by immunoSEQ multiplex PCR, and TCRdb holds only the in-frame ones, with some missing. The table has about 82,000 clones, roughly 78% seen once; the top ten hold approximately 34%. Trimming left V 4 bases short and J 4 bases short, with 12 bases between. The CDR3 is 14 amino acids. Germline CDR1 and CDR2: KGHDR and SFDVKD. Sequencing was performed on peripheral blood. V usage is TRBV24-1 and J usage is TRBJ2-5, with a weak D call TRBD2 (6 bases). The sequence came from a man aged 60 to 75 with COVID-19, enrolled during active disease. The CDR3 coding sequence is TGTGCCACCAGTGAGGGAGGCCTGGGAGAGACCCAGTACTTC. Amino acid sequence: CATSEGGLGETQYF.